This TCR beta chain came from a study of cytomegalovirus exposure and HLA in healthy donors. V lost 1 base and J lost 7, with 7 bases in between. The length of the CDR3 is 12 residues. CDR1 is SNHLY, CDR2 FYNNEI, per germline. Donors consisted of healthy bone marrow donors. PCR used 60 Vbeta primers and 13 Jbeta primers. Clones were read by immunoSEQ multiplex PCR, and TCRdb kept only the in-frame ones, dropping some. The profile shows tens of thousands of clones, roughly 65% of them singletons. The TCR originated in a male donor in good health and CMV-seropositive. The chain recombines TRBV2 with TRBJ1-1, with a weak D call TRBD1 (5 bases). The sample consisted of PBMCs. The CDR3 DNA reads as TGTGCCAGCAGTGAAGGGGGGGATGAAGCTTTCTTT. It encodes CASSEGGDEAFF. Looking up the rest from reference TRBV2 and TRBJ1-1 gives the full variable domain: EPEVTQTPSHQVTQMGQEVILRCVPISNHLYFYWYRQILGQKVEFLVSFYNNEISEKSEIFDDQFSVERPDGSNFTLKIRSTKLEDSAMYFCASSEGGDEAFFGQGTRLTVV.